At least ten counts were recorded for the clone carrying this T cell receptor (beta chain). The antigen remains unidentified. This record comes from a study of T cells in Graves' hyperthyroidism and ophthalmopathy. Out of approximately 9.9 ml of fresh peripheral blood came the PBMCs. Notes on the study in general: Ophthalmopathy was told apart from stable hyperthyroidism by a 13 V-J model.

The CDR3 length is 14 residues. Germline V CDR1 and CDR2: MNHEY, SVGAGI. Germline trimming cut 4 bases from V and 6 bases from J; bases unmatched to any gene: 8. Amplification yielded TCR beta CDR3 regions, with RNA transcripts as the source. HTBI primers were employed in a first-round RT-PCR of the TCR CDR3. One entry per CDR3 protein, called by TCRdb with MiXCR from the multiplex PCR reads. The sample yields about 350,000 distinct CDR3 sequences, 15% to 20% seen once. This clonotype was sampled from a woman in her forties with Graves' ophthalmopathy. V and J are TRBV6-5 and TRBJ1-1, with 7 bases aligning to TRBD1. Material: blood. The CDR3 DNA is TGTGCCAGCAGTTCCTTCATTGGGACAGCTGAAGCTTTCTTT. The encoded protein is CASSSFIGTAEAFF.